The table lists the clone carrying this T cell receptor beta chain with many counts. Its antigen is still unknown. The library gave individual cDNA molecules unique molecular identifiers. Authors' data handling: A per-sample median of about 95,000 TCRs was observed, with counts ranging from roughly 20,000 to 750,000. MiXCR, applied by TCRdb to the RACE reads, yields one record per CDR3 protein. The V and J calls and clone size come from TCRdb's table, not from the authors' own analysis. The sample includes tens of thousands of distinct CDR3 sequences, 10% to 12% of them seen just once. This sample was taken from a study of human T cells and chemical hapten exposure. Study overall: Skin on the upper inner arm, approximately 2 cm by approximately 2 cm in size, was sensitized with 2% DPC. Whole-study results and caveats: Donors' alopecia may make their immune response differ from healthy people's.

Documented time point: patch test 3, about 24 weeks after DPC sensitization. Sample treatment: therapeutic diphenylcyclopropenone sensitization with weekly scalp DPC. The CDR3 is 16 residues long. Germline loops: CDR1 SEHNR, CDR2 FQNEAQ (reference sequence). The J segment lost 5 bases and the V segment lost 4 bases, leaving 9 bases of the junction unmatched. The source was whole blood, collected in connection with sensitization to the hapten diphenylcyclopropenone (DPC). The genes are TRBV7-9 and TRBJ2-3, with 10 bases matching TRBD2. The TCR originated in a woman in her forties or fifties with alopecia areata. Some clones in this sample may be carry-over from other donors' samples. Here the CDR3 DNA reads TGTGCCAGCAGCTACACGCTAGCGGGAGTTGAAGATACGCAGTATTTT. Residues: CASSYTLAGVEDTQYF.